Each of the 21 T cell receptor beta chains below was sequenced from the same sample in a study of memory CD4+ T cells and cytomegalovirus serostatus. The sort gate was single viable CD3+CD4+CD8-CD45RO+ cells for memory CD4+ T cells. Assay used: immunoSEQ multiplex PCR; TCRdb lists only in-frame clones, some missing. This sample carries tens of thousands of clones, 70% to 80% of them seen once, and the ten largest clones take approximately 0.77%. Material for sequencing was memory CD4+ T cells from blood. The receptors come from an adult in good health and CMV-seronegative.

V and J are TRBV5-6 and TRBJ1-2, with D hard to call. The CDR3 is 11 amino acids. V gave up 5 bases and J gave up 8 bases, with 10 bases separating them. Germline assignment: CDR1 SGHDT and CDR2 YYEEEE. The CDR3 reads CASSGRRGYTF. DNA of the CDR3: TGTGCCAGCAGTGGCCGGAGGGGCTACACCTTC.

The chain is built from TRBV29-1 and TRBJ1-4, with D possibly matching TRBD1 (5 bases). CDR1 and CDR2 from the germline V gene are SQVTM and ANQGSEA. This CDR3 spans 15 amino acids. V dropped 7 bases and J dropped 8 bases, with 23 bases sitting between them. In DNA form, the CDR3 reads TGCAGCGCCATCGGGGCGCCGCATTGGGAAGAAAAACTGTTTTTT. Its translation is CSAIGAPHWEEKLFF.

CDR3 sequence: CASSKTQGTGGTDTQYF. In DNA form, the CDR3 reads TGTGCCAGTAGTAAAACACAGGGGACCGGGGGCACAGATACGCAGTATTTT. The chain combines TRBV19 with TRBJ2-3, with 7 bases aligning to TRBD1. The CDR3 loop spans 17 amino acids. V shed 4 bases and J 1 base; nucleotides not matched to a gene: 11. CDR1 is LNHDA, CDR2 SQIVND, per germline (reference sequence). The full variable domain, in which reference TRBV19 and TRBJ2-3 provide the parts outside the CDR3, is DGGITQSPKYLFRKEGQNVTLSCEQNLNHDAMYWYRQDPGQGLRLIYYSQIVNDFQKGDIAEGYSVSREKKESFPLTVTSAQKNPTAFYLCASSKTQGTGGTDTQYFGPGTRLTVL.

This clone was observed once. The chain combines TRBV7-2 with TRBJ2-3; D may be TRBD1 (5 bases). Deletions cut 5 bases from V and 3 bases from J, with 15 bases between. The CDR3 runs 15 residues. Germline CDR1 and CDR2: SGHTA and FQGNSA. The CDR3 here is CASSRLVTGTDTQYF. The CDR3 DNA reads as TGTGCCAGCAGCCGTCTCGTAACAGGTACAGATACGCAGTATTTT. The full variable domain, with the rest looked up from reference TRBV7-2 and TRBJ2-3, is GAGVSQSPSNKVTEKGKDVELRCDPISGHTALYWYRQSLGQGLEFLIYFQGNSAPDKSGLPSDRFSAERTGGSVSTLTIQRTQQEDSAVYLCASSRLVTGTDTQYFGPGTRLTVL.

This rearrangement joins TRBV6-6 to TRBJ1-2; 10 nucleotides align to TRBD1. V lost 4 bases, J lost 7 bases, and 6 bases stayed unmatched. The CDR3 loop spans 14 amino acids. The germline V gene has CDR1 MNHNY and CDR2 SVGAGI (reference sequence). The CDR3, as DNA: TGTGCCAGCAGTTCCCGACAGGGGGCGCGTGGCTACACCTTC. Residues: CASSSRQGARGYTF.

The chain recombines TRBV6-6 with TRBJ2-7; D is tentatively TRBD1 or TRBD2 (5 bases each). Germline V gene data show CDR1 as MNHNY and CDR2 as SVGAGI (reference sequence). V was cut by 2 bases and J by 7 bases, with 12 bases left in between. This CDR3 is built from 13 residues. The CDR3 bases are TGTGCCAGCAGTTACACGGGACGCGAGGAGCAGTACTTC. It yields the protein CASSYTGREEQYF.

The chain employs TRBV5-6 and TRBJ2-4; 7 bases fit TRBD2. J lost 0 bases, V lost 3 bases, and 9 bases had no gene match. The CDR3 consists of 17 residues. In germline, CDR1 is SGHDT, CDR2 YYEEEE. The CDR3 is CASSWRWGGEAKNIQYF. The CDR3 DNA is TGTGCCAGCAGCTGGCGATGGGGGGGGGAAGCCAAAAACATTCAGTACTTC.

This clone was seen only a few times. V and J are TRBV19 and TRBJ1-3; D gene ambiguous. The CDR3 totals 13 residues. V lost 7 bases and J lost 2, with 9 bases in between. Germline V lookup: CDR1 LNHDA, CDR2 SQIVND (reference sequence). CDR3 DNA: TGTGCCAGTAAGCGACAAACTGGAAACACCATATATTTT. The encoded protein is CASKRQTGNTIYF. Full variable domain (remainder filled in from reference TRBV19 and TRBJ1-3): DGGITQSPKYLFRKEGQNVTLSCEQNLNHDAMYWYRQDPGQGLRLIYYSQIVNDFQKGDIAEGYSVSREKKESFPLTVTSAQKNPTAFYLCASKRQTGNTIYFGEGSWLTVV.

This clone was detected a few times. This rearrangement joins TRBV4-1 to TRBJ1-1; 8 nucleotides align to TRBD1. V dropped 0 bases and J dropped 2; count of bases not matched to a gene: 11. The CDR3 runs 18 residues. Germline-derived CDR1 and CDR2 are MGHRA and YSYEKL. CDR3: CASSQEPPRTGINTEAFF. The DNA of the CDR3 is TGCGCCAGCAGCCAAGAGCCCCCACGGACAGGGATAAACACTGAAGCTTTCTTT.

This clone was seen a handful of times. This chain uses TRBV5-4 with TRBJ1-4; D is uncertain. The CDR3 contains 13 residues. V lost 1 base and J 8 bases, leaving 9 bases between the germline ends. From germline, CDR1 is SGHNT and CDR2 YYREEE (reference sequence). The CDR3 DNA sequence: TGTGCCAGCAGCTTGCTAGCGGGGGAAAAACTGTTTTTT. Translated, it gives CASSLLAGEKLFF. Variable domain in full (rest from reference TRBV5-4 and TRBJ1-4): ETGVTQSPTHLIKTRGQQVTLRCSSQSGHNTVSWYQQALGQGPQFIFQYYREEENGRGNFPPRFSGLQFPNYSSELNVNALELDDSALYLCASSLLAGEKLFFGSGTQLSVL.

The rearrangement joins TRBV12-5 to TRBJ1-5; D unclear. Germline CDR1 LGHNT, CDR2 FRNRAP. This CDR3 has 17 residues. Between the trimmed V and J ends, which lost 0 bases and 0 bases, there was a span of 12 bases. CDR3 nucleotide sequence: TGTGCTAGTGGTTTGGTACGGGCCTTTTATAGCAATCAGCCCCAGCATTTT. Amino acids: CASGLVRAFYSNQPQHF.

CDR3 protein: CASSLSGAQFSPLHF. In DNA form, the CDR3 reads TGCGCCAGCAGCTTATCGGGGGCGCAATTTTCACCCCTCCACTTT. This chain uses TRBV5-1 with TRBJ1-6; tentatively, D is TRBD1 (6 bases). With 2 bases removed from V and 9 bases from J, the gap between germline ends came to 15 bases. The CDR3 consists of 15 residues. The germline CDR1 and CDR2 sequences are SGHRS and YFSETQ.

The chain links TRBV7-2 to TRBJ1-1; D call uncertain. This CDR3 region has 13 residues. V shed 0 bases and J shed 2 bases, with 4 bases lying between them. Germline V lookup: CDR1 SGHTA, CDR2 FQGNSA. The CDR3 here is CASSLARNTEAFF. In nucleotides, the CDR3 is TGTGCCAGCAGCTTAGCCCGAAACACTGAAGCTTTCTTT.

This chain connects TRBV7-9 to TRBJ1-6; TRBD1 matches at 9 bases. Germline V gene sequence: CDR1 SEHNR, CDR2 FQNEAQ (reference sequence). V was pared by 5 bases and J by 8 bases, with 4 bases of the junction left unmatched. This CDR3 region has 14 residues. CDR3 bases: TGTGCCAGCAGCATACAGGGGGCTGATTCACCCCTCCACTTT. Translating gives CASSIQGADSPLHF.

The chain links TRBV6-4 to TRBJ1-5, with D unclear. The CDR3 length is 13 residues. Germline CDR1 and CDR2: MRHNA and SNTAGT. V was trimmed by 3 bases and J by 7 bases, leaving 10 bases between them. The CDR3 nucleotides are TGTGCCAGCAGTGAAGCCTCGGGGCAGCCCCAGCATTTT. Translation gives CASSEASGQPQHF.

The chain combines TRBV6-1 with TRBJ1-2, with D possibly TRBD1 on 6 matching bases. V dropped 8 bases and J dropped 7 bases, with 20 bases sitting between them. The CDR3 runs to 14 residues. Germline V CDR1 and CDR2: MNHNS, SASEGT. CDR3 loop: CASVPGALISGYTF. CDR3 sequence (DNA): TGTGCCAGCGTTCCAGGGGCATTAATTAGTGGCTACACCTTC.

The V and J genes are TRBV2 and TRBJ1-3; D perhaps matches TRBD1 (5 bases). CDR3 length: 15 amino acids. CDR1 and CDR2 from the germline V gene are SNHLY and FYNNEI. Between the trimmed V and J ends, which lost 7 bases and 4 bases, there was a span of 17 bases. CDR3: CASKGQKRRGNTIYF. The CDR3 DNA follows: TGTGCCAGCAAGGGGCAGAAGAGAAGAGGAAACACCATATATTTT.

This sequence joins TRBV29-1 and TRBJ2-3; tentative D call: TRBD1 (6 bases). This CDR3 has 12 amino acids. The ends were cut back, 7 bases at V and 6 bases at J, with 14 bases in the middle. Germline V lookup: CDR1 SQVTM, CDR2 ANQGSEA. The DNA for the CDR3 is TGCAGCGCACGTCGACAGGCGGATACGCAGTATTTT. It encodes CSARRQADTQYF.

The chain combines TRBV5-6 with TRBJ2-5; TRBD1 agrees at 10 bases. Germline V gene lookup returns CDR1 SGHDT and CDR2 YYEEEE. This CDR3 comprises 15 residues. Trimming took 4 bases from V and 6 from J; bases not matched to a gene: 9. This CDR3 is CASSRGGQGSKTQYF. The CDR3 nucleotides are TGTGCCAGCAGCCGAGGGGGACAGGGGTCGAAGACCCAGTACTTC.

CDR3 DNA: TGTGCCAGTACCCCGGGACAGGGCTCTATAGGCTACACCTTC. Its protein product is CASTPGQGSIGYTF. V usage is TRBV19 and J usage is TRBJ1-2; 9 bases agree with TRBD1. The CDR3 sequence is 14 residues long. V dropped 7 bases and J dropped 8; count of bases not matched to a gene: 11. Germline V gene lookup returns CDR1 LNHDA and CDR2 SQIVND (reference sequence).

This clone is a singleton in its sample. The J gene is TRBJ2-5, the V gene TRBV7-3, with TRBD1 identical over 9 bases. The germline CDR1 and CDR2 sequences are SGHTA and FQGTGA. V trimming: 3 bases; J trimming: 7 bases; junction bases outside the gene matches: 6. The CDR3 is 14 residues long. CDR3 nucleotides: TGTGCCAGCAGCTTGAACAGGGGGCAGGGGACCCAGTACTTC. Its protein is CASSLNRGQGTQYF.